This T cell receptor (beta chain) was sequenced during a study of vaccination and CD4 T cells after COVID-19. Regarding treatment: approximately nine-day PBMC culture with coronavirus spike peptide pools or control peptides (ViraFEST assay). A negative selection step was used to isolate CD4+ T cells once culture had run for less than 13 days. CDR1 and CDR2 from the germline V gene are ENHRY and SYGVKD. The germline V and J ends were trimmed by 4 bases and 6 bases, with 12 bases remaining between them. The length of the CDR3 is 13 residues. An Oncomine TCR Beta short-read assay was used to sequence the DNA from cultured CD4+ T cells. From the PCR reads, TCRdb called clonotypes with MiXCR, one entry per CDR3 protein. The table lists some 17,000 distinct CDR3 sequences, over 30% of them singletons. In regard to this clonotype: The antigen is unknown.

The V and J genes are TRBV10-3 and TRBJ1-2; D ambiguous. What was sequenced was CD4+ T cells from blood, cultured in vitro. The receptor was isolated from a human donor who had recovered from COVID-19. CDR3 bases: TGTGCCATCAGTGCGGGCTGGGATGATGGCTACACCTTC. Translation: CAISAGWDDGYTF.